This T cell receptor (beta chain) was recovered during a study of blood T cell repertoires in COVID-19. Produced via immunoSEQ multiplex PCR; TCRdb's table is partial and in-frame only. This table has about 460,000 clones, 88% appearing once. Germline assignment: CDR1 MNHEY and CDR2 SVGAGI. The CDR3 covers 16 residues. V was cut by 0 bases and J by 7 bases, with 13 bases left in between. In assigning cohorts, the study relied on participant-reported clinical history. This sequence joins TRBV6-5 and TRBJ1-6; D possibly corresponds to TRBD1 (5 bases). The TCR sequence derives from a woman aged 55-69 years who had recovered from COVID-19. Input material: PBMCs or T cells enriched from blood (not recorded which). DNA for the CDR3: TGTGCCAGCAGTTACTCGGAGGGGAAAGGAAATTCACCCCTCCACTTT. Amino acids: CASSYSEGKGNSPLHF.